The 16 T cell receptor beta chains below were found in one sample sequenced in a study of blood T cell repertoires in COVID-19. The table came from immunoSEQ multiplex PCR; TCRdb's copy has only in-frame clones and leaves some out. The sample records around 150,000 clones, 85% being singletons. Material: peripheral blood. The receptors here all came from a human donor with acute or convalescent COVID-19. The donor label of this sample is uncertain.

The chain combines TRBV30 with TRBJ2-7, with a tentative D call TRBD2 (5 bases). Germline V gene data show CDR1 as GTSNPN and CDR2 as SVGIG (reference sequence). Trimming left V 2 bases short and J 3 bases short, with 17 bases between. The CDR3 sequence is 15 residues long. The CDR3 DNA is TGTGCCTGGAGTAGAGGGAGCCTGGGCTACTACGAGCAGTACTTC. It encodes CAWSRGSLGYYEQYF.

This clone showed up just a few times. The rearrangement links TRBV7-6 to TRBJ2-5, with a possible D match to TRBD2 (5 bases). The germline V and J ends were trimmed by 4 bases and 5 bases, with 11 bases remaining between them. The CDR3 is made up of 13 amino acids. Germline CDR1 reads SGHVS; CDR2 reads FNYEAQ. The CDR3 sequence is CASSSSRGETQYF. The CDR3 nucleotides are TGTGCCAGCAGCTCCAGCCGAGGGGAGACCCAGTACTTC.

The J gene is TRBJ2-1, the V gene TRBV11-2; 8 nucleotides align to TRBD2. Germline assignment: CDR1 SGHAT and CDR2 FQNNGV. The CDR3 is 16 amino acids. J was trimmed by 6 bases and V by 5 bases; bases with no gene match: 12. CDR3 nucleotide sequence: TGTGCCAGCAGCCCCACCGGGACTAGTAGAATCAATGAGCAGTTCTTC. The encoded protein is CASSPTGTSRINEQFF.

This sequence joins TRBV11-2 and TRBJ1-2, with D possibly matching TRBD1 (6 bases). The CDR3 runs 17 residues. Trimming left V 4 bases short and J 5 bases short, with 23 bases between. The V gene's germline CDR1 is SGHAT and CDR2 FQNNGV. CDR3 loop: CASSSQPGHEGGYGYTF. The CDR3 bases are TGTGCCAGCAGCTCGCAACCGGGACATGAGGGCGGTTATGGCTACACCTTC.

CDR3 residues: CASSVARGLAGRDEQFF. The CDR3 DNA reads as TGTGCCAGCAGCGTAGCACGGGGGCTAGCGGGACGGGATGAGCAGTTCTTC. The chain uses TRBV9 and TRBJ2-1, with 9 bases aligning to TRBD2. Germline V CDR1 and CDR2: SGDLS, YYNGEE. After removal of 0 bases from V and 8 bases from J, the junction contained 12 bases not matched to a gene. The CDR3 has 17 amino acids.

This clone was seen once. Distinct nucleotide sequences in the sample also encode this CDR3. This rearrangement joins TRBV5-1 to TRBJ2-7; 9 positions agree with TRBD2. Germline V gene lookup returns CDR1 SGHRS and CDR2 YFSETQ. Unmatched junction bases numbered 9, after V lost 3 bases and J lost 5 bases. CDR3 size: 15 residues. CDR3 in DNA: TGCGCCAGCAGCTACCTCGCGGGGGGGGCCAACGAGCAGTACTTC. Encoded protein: CASSYLAGGANEQYF.

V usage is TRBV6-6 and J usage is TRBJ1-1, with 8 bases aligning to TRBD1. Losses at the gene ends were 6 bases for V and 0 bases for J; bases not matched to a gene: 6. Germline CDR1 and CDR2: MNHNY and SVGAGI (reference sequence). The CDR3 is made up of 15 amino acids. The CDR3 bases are TGTGCCAGCAGCCCTACAGGGGGGGTGAACACTGAAGCTTTCTTT. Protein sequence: CASSPTGGVNTEAFF.

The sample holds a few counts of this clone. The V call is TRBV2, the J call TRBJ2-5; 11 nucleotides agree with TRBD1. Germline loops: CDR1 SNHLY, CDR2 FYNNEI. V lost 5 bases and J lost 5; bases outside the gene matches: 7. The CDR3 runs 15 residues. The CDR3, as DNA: TGTGCCAGCAGTACCGGACAGGGGGCGGGTGAGACCCAGTACTTC. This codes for CASSTGQGAGETQYF.

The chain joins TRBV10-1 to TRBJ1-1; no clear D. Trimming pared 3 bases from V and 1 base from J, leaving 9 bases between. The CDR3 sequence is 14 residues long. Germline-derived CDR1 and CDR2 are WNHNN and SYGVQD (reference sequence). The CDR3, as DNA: TGCGCCAGCAGTGATGGCTTTTCGAACACTGAAGCTTTCTTT. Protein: CASSDGFSNTEAFF.

The CDR3 nucleotides are TGCGCCAGCAGCGATAGCGGGGGGGCCGAGACCCAGTACTTC. This sequence encodes CASSDSGGAETQYF. This chain connects TRBV5-1 to TRBJ2-5; 11 nucleotides match TRBD2. The length of the CDR3 is 14 residues. V gave up 4 bases and J gave up 5 bases; unmatched junction bases: 4. Germline V gene sequence: CDR1 SGHRS, CDR2 YFSETQ.

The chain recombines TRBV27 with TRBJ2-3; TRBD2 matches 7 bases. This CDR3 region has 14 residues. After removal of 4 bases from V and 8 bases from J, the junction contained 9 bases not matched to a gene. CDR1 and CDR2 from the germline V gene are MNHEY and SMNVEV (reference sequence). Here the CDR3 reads CASSSGLVVATQYF. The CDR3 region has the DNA TGTGCCAGCAGTTCAGGACTAGTCGTGGCTACGCAGTATTTT.

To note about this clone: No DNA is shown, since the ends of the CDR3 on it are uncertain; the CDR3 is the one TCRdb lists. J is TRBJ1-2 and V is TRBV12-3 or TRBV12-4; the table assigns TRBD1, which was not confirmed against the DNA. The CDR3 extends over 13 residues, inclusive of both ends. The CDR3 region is CASNPGQYFGYTF.

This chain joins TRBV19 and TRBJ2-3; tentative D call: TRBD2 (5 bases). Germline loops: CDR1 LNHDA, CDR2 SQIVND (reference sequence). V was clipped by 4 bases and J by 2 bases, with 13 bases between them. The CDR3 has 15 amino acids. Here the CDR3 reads CASSTDSFPTDTQYF. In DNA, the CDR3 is TGTGCCAGTAGTACGGACTCGTTCCCCACAGATACGCAGTATTTT.

The CDR3 sequence: CASSLLQGAPRSSGNTIYF. The CDR3 DNA reads as TGTGCCAGCAGCTTATTACAGGGGGCCCCTAGGAGCTCTGGAAACACCATATATTTT. This chain joins TRBV7-9 and TRBJ1-3; TRBD1 matches at 9 bases. The CDR3 has 19 residues. V dropped 2 bases and J dropped 0; count of bases not matched to a gene: 11. Per the germline V gene, CDR1 is SEHNR and CDR2 is FQNEAQ (reference sequence). Together with reference TRBV7-9 and TRBJ1-3, the CDR3 gives the full variable domain: DTGVSQNPRHKITKRGQNVTFRCDPISEHNRLYWYRQTLGQGPEFLTYFQNEAQLEKSRLLSDRFSAERPKGSFSTLEIQRTEQGDSAMYLCASSLLQGAPRSSGNTIYFGEGSWLTVV.

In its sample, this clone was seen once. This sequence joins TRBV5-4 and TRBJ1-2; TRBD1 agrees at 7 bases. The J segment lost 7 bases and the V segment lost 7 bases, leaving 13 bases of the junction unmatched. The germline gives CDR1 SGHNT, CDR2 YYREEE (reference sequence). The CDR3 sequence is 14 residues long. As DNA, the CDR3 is TGTGCCAGCGGCGTCCAGGGGGGCCTGGGTGGCTACACCTTC. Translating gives CASGVQGGLGGYTF.

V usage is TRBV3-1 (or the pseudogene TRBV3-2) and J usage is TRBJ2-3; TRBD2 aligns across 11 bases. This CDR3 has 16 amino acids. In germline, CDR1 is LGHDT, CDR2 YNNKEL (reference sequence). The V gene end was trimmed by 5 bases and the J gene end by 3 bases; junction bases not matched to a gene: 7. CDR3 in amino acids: CASSSSGGRLTDTQYF. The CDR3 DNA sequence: TGTGCCAGCAGCTCTAGCGGGGGGCGGTTAACAGATACGCAGTATTTT.